The clone carrying this T cell receptor beta chain appeared a single time. The record originates from a study of Ad26.COV2.S vaccination and SARS-CoV-2 variants. Measured with immunoSEQ multiplex PCR; TCRdb has only the in-frame clones, and not every one. The sample yields approximately 360,000 clones, roughly four fifths seen once. The ends were cut back, 1 base at V and 0 bases at J, with 7 bases in the middle. This CDR3 is 15 amino acids long. From germline, CDR1 is LGHNA and CDR2 YNFKEQ. Treatment given: 15 to 20 received Ad26.COV2.S at low or high dose, single or two shots; about 5 received placebo; per-sample allocation not given. Vaccine and placebo recipients were sampled on day 63 after the first injection.

The receptor's source is a person aged 18-60 years who received the Ad26.COV2.S COVID-19 vaccine or a placebo. This sample comprised peripheral blood, obtained in a trial of Ad26.COV2.S vaccine versus placebo. This rearrangement joins TRBV4-2 to TRBJ2-1; D is ambiguous. The CDR3 region is CASSQGQSSYNEQFF. DNA for the CDR3: TGTGCCAGCAGCCAAGGCCAGAGCTCCTACAATGAGCAGTTCTTC.